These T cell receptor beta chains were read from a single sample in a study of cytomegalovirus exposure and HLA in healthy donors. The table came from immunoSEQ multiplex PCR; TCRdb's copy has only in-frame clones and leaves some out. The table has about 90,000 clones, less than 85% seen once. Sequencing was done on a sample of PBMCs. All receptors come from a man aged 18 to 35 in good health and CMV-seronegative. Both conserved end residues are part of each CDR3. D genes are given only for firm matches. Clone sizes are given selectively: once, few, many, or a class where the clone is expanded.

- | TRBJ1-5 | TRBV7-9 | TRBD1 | TGTGCCAGCAGCTTAGCCCAGGGGGGTCAGCCCCAGCATTTT | CASSLAQGGQPQHF
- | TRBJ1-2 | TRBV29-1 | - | TGCAGCGTTTCACAGGGAATAGTTGGCTACACCTTC | CSVSQGIVGYTF
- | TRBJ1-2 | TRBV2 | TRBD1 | TGTGCCAGCAGGGATCAACGAGGGACAGGCGTAAAGGCTAACTATGGCTACACCTTC | CASRDQRGTGVKANYGYTF
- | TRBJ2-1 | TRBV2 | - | TGTGCCAGCAGTGAAGCTCCCAGGCTCAAGGAGGTCTCCTACAATGAGCAGTTCTTC | CASSEAPRLKEVSYNEQFF
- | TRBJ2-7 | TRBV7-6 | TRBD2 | TGTGCCAGCAGCTTATGGGGGGGATCTAGCGGGAGGGCCGTTGGCGAGCAGTACTTC | CASSLWGGSSGRAVGEQYF
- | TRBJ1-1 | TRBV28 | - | TGTGCCAGCAGCGGGGGCACTGAAGCTTTCTTT | CASSGGTEAFF
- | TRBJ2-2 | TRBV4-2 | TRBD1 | TGTGCCAGCAGCCGACTTGGGGCCATGGGGGACAGGTCGAGTTCTTTCACCGGGGAGCTGTTTTTT | CASSRLGAMGDRSSSFTGELFF
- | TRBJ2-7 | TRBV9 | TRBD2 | TGTGCCAGCAGCGTAGGCCCGACTAGCGGGAGCTACGAGCAGTACTTC | CASSVGPTSGSYEQYF
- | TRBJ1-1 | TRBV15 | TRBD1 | TGTGCCACCAGCAGAGATGGACAGGGATGGACTGAAGCTTTCTTT | CATSRDGQGWTEAFF
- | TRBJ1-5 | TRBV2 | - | TGTGCCAGCAGTGAGGTCCGGAGCAATCAGCCCCAGCATTTT | CASSEVRSNQPQHF
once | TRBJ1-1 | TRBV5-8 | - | TGTGCCAGCAGCCAATATTGGGGGGGGAACACTGAAGCTTTCTTT | CASSQYWGGNTEAFF
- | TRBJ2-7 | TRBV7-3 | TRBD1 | TGTGCCAGCAGCCGCCAAGGACAGGGCTACGAGCAGTACTTC | CASSRQGQGYEQYF
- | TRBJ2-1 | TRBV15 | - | TGTGCCACCAGCAGTAGCTCCTACAATGAGCAGTTCTTC | CATSSSSYNEQFF
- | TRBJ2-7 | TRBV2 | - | TGTGCCAGCACTACCCACGGGAGAGGCTACGAGCAGTACTTC | CASTTHGRGYEQYF
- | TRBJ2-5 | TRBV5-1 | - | TGCGCCAGCAGCTCCAGGGATCAGGAGTACTTC | CASSSRDQEYF
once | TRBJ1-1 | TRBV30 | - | TGTGCCTGGAGTGTACTTCGATGGACTGAAGCTTTCTTT | CAWSVLRWTEAFF
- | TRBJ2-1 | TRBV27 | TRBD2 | TGTGCCAGCAGAGGAGCGGGAGCTTACAATGAGCAGTTCTTC | CASRGAGAYNEQFF
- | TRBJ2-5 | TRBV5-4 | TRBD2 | TGTGCCAGCAGCTCCCAGCGGGAGGGCCTTAGTAGAGAGACCCAGTACTTC | CASSSQREGLSRETQYF
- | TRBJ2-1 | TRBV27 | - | TGTGCCAGCAGTTTATCACCAGGGCCTAGCTCCTACAATGAGCAGTTCTTC | CASSLSPGPSSYNEQFF
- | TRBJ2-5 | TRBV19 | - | TGTGCCAGTAGTATGAGGCAGCAAGAGACCCAGTACTTC | CASSMRQQETQYF
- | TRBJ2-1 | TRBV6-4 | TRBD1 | TGTGCCAGCAGTTCACAACCCGGGACAGCCTACAATGAGCAGTTCTTC | CASSSQPGTAYNEQFF
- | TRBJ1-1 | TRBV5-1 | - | TGCGCCAGCAGACTCCTGGAGGCCCGCGAAGCTTTCTTT | CASRLLEAREAFF
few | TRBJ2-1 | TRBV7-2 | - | TGTGCCAGCAGCCGCACGGGAGACGGATACAATGAGCAGTTCTTC | CASSRTGDGYNEQFF
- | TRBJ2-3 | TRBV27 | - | TGTGCCAGCAGTTTCCCTAGCGCCACAGATACGCAGTATTTT | CASSFPSATDTQYF
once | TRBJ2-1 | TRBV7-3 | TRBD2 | TGTGCCAGCAGCTCTATAGCGGGACACCCCTACAATGAGCAGTTCTTC | CASSSIAGHPYNEQFF
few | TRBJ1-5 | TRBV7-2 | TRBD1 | TGTGCCAGCAGCTTCAAACAGGGGGGGAATAATCAGCCCCAGCATTTT | CASSFKQGGNNQPQHF
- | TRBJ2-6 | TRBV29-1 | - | TGCAGCGTTGTTCCCGGGCGTTCTGCGGGGCACTCTGGGGCCAACGTCCTGACTTTC | CSVVPGRSAGHSGANVLTF
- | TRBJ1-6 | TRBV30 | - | TGTGCCTGGAGTGTACCGGATAGCCCTAATTCACCCCTCCACTTT | CAWSVPDSPNSPLHF
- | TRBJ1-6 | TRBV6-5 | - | TGTGCCAGCAGTTACTCCGCGGGGGGTTGGAATTCACCCCTCCACTTT | CASSYSAGGWNSPLHF